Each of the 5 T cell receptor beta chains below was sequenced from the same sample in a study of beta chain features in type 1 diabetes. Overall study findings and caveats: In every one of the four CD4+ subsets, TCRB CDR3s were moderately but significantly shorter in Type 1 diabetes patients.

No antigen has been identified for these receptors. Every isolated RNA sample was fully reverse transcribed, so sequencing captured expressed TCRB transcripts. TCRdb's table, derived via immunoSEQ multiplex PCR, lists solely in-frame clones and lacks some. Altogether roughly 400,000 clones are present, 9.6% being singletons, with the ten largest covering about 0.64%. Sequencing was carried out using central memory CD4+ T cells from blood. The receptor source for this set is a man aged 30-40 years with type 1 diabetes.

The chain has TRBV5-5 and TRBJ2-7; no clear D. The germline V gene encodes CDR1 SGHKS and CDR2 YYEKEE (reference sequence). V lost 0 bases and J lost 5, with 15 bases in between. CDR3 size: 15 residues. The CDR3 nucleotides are TGTGCCAGCAGCTTGGTCCACAGCCGAGTCGACGAGCAGTACTTC. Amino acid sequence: CASSLVHSRVDEQYF.

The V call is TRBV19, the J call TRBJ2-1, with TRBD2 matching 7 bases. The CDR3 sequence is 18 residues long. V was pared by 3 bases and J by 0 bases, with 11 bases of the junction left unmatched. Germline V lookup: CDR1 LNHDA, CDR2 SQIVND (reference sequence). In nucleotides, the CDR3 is TGTGCCAGTAGTATCAGTAGCGGGCCTCAGAGCTCCTACAATGAGCAGTTCTTC. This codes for CASSISSGPQSSYNEQFF.

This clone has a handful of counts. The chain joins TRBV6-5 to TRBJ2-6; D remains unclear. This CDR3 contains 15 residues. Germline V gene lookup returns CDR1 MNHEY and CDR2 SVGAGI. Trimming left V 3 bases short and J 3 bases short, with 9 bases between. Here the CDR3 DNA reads TGTGCCAGCAGTTATTCCAATGGTGGGGCCAACGTCCTGACTTTC. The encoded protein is CASSYSNGGANVLTF.

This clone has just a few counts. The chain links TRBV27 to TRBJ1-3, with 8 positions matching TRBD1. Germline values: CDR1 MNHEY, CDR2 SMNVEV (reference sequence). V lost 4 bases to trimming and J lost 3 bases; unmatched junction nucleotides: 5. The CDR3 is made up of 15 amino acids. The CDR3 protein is CASSSRGLNGNTIYF. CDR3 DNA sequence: TGTGCCAGCAGTTCCAGGGGGCTAAATGGAAACACCATATATTTT.

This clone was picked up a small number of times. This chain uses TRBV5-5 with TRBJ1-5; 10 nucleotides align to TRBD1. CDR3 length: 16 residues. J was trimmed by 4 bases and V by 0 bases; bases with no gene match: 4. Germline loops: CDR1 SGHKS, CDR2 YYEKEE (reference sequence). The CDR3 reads CASSLAGTGVNQPQHF. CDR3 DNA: TGTGCCAGCAGCTTGGCCGGGACAGGGGTAAATCAGCCCCAGCATTTT.